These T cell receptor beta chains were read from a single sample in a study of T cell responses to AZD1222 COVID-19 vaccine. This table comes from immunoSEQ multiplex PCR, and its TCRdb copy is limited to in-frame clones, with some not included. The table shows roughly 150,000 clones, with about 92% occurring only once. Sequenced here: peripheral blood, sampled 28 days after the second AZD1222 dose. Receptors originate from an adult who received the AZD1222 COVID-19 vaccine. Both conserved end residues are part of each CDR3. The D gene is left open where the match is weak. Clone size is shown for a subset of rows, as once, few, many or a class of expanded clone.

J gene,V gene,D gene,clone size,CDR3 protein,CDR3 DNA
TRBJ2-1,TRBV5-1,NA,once,CASSLGGASHNEQFF,TGCGCCAGCAGCTTGGGAGGGGCGTCCCACAATGAGCAGTTCTTC
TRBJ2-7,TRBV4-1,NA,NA,CASSLLALSYEQYF,TGCGCCAGCAGCCTACTCGCCCTCTCCTACGAGCAGTACTTC
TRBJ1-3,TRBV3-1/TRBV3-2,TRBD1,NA,CASSPMTGFVGNTIYF,TGTGCCAGCAGCCCTATGACAGGGTTTGTCGGAAACACCATATATTTT
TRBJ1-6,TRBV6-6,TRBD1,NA,CASSADRGNSPLHF,TGTGCCAGCAGTGCGGACAGGGGGAATTCACCCCTCCACTTT
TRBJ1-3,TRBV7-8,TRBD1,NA,CASSLRTGGSGNTIYF,TGTGCCAGCAGCTTACGGACAGGGGGATCTGGAAACACCATATATTTT
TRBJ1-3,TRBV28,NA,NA,CASTVEGPGGNTIYF,TGTGCCAGCACCGTCGAAGGGCCGGGGGGAAACACCATATATTTT
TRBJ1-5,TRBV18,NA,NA,CASSLGTAREGQPQHF,TGTGCCAGCTCACTCGGGACCGCCCGTGAGGGTCAGCCCCAGCATTTT
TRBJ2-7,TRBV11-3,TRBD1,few,CASSLDRAAYEQYF,TGTGCCAGCAGCCTGGACAGGGCCGCCTACGAGCAGTACTTC
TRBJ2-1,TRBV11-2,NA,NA,CASSPRGQTYNEQFF,TGTGCCAGCAGCCCTCGGGGGCAGACCTACAATGAGCAGTTCTTC
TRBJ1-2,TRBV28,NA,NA,CASSSTRLYGYTF,TGTGCCAGCAGTTCTACCCGCCTATATGGCTACACCTTC
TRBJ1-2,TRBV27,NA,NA,CATARLVRDSDGYTF,TGTGCCACCGCGCGATTGGTTCGGGATTCGGATGGCTACACCTTC
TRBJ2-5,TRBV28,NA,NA,CASLGTPGQETQYF,TGTGCCAGCCTCGGGACACCAGGCCAAGAGACCCAGTACTTC
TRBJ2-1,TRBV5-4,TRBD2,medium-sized,CASSAEGLVGYNEQFF,TGTGCCAGCAGCGCTGAGGGACTAGTGGGCTACAATGAGCAGTTCTTC
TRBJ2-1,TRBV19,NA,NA,CASSNVASHSGNEQFF,TGTGCCAGTAGTAATGTGGCGTCCCACTCGGGCAATGAGCAGTTCTTC
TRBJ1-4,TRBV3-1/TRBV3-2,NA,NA,CASSRGTGTSTNEKLFF,TGTGCCAGCAGTCGCGGGACGGGGACCTCAACTAATGAAAAACTGTTTTTT
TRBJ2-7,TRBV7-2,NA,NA,CASSFVENYEQYF,TGTGCCAGCAGCTTTGTGGAGAACTACGAGCAGTACTTC
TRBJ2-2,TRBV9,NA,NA,CASSVAVGGDTGELFF,TGTGCCAGCAGCGTAGCTGTGGGAGGAGATACCGGGGAGCTGTTTTTT
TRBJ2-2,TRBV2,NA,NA,CASSAGSVSNTGELFF,TGTGCCAGCAGCGCCGGGAGCGTATCGAACACCGGGGAGCTGTTTTTT
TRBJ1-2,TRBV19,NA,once,CASSTSGSRGGYGYTF,TGTGCCAGTAGTACCTCCGGGAGTCGAGGGGGATATGGCTACACCTTC
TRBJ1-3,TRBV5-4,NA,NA,CASSPDSGNTIYF,TGTGCCAGCAGCCCGGACTCTGGAAACACCATATATTTT
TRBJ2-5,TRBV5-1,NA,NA,CASSPARSSFIRYQETQYF,TGCGCCAGCAGCCCTGCGCGGAGTTCATTTATCCGGTACCAAGAGACCCAGTACTTC
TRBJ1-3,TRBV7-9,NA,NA,CASSLVTARPNTIYF,TGTGCCAGCAGCTTAGTGACAGCCCGGCCCAACACCATATATTTT
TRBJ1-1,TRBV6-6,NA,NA,CASSTSQGTPEAFF,TGTGCCAGCAGCACATCACAGGGCACCCCTGAAGCTTTCTTT
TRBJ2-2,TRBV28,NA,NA,CASSLLGTPNTGELFF,TGTGCCAGCAGTTTATTGGGGACACCTAACACCGGGGAGCTGTTTTTT
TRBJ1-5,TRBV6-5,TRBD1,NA,CASRPTGANQPQHF,TGTGCCAGCAGGCCCACAGGGGCCAATCAGCCCCAGCATTTT
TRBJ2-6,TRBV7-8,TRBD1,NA,CASSLRQGARSGANVLTF,TGTGCCAGCAGCTTGAGACAGGGGGCGCGGTCTGGGGCCAACGTCCTGACTTTC
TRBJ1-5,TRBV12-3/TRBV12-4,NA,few,CASSLPGQPQHF,TGTGCCAGCAGTTTACCTGGTCAGCCCCAGCATTTT
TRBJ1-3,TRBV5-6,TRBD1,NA,CASSLRGPGNTIYF,TGTGCCAGCAGTCTAAGGGGGCCGGGAAACACCATATATTTT
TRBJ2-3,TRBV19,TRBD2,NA,CASSIRTREVDTQYF,TGTGCCAGTAGTATTCGGACTAGGGAGGTGGATACGCAGTATTTT
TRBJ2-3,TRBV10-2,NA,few,CASRGGAGDTQYF,TGCGCCAGCCGAGGCGGGGCGGGAGATACGCAGTATTTT
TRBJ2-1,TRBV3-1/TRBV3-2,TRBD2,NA,CASSQGAGGQNEQFF,TGTGCCAGCAGCCAGGGAGCGGGAGGGCAGAATGAGCAGTTCTTC
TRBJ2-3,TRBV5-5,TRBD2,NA,CASSLTSGGADTQYF,TGTGCCAGCAGCTTAACGAGCGGGGGGGCAGATACGCAGTATTTT
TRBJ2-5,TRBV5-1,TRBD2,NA,CASSLAPGGLGETQYF,TGCGCCAGCAGCTTGGCCCCGGGGGGGCTAGGGGAGACCCAGTACTTC
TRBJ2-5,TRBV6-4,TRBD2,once,CASSAFDLAGGGETQYF,TGTGCCAGCAGTGCATTCGATCTAGCGGGAGGAGGAGAGACCCAGTACTTC
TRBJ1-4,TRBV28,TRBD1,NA,CASSLSGQGEKLFF,TGTGCCAGCAGTTTATCAGGACAGGGGGAAAAACTGTTTTTT
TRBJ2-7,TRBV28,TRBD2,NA,CASSPPGGPSYEQYF,TGTGCCAGCAGTCCCCCGGGGGGGCCCTCCTACGAGCAGTACTTC
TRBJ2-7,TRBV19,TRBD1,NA,CASSTGGQGAREQYF,TGTGCCAGTAGCACCGGGGGACAGGGGGCTCGGGAGCAGTACTTC
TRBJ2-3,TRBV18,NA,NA,CASSPPGEDTQYF,TGTGCCAGCTCACCACCCGGAGAAGATACGCAGTATTTT
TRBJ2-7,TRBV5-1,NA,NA,CASGRSRRSYEQYF,TGCGCCAGCGGTCGGAGCAGGAGATCCTACGAGCAGTACTTC
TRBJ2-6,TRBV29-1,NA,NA,CSVEGGLGGGPGANVLTF,TGCAGCGTTGAGGGCGGCCTAGGCGGAGGGCCTGGGGCCAACGTCCTGACTTTC
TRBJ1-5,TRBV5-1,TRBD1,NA,CASSLGTGGNQPQHF,TGCGCCAGCAGCTTGGGGACAGGGGGCAATCAGCCCCAGCATTTT
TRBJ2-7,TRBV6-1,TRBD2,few,CASSGTSGRAYYEQYF,TGTGCCAGCAGTGGAACTAGCGGGAGGGCCTACTACGAGCAGTACTTC
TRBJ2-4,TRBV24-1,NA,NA,CATSVGQLPSAGKNIQYF,TGTGCCACCAGTGTTGGCCAGCTACCAAGTGCGGGCAAAAACATTCAGTACTTC
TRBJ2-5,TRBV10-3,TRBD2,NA,CAISESRLAGGPLETQYF,TGTGCCATCAGTGAGTCAAGACTAGCGGGGGGCCCTCTGGAGACCCAGTACTTC
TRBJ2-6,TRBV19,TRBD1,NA,CASMRGQGANVLTF,TGTGCCAGTATGAGGGGGCAAGGGGCCAACGTCCTGACTTTC
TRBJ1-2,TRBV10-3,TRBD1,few,CATLGQGASYGYTF,TGTGCCACCCTGGGACAGGGGGCTTCCTATGGCTACACCTTC
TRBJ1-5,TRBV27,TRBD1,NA,CASSATGGSQPQHF,TGTGCCAGCAGTGCCACAGGGGGTAGTCAGCCCCAGCATTTT
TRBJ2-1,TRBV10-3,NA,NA,CAISEFVTSSEQFF,TGTGCCATCAGTGAGTTTGTAACTAGCTCTGAGCAGTTCTTC
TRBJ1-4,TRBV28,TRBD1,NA,CASRTTGVGEKLFF,TGTGCCAGCAGGACCACAGGGGTCGGCGAAAAACTGTTTTTT
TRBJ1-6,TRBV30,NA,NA,CALGSLGYNSPLHF,TGTGCCCTGGGGTCATTGGGGTATAATTCACCCCTCCACTTT
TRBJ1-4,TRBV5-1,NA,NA,CASSLEGGSEKLFF,TGCGCCAGCAGCTTGGAGGGTGGTAGCGAAAAACTGTTTTTT
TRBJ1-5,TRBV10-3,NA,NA,CAISESDRVAAQPQHF,TGTGCCATCAGTGAGTCGGATAGGGTTGCGGCTCAGCCCCAGCATTTT
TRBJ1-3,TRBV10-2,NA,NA,CASSEPTGTGNTIYF,TGCGCCAGCAGTGAGCCGACAGGTACTGGAAACACCATATATTTT
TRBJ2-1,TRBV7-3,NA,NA,CASSLGLANEQFF,TGTGCCAGCAGCTTAGGGCTGGCGAATGAGCAGTTCTTC